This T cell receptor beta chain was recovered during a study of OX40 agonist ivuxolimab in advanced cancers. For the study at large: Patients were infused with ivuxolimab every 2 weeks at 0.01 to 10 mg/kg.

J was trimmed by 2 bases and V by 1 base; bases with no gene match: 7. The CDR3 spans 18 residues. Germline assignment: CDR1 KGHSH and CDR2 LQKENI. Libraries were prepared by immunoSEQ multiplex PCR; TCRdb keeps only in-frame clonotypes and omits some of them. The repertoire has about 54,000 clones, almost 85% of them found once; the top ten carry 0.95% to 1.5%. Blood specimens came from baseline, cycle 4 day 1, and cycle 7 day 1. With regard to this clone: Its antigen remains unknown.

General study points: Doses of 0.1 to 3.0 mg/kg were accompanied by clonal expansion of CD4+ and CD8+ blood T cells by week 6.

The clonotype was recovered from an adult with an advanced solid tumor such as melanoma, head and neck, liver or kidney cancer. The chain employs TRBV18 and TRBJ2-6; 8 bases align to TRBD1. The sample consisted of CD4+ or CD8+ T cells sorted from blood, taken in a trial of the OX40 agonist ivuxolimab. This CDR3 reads CASSPRQGASAGANVLTF. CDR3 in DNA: TGTGCCAGCTCACCACGGCAGGGGGCTAGTGCTGGGGCCAACGTCCTGACTTTC.